A selection of T cell receptor beta chains follows, all from one sample in a study of human thymus T cells. Measured with immunoSEQ multiplex PCR; TCRdb has only the in-frame clones, and not every one. The repertoire includes 46,000 or so clones, just under 95% of them detected once, and about 0.17% sits in the top ten. What was sequenced was blood. The receptors originated from a girl under three years old with a congenital heart defect but otherwise immunologically healthy. Both conserved end residues are part of each CDR3. Clone size appears in some rows only: once, few, many, or a class for an expanded clone.

size: .
V: TRBV6-1
CDR3: CASSGTAYYGYTF

size: .
V: TRBV9
CDR3: CASSASSENEQFF

size: .
V: TRBV19
CDR3: CASSVGLAHYNEQFF

size: .
V: TRBV10-2
CDR3: CASSESSPNQPQHF

size: few
V: TRBV15
CDR3: CATSPANYGYTF

size: .
V: TRBV20-1
CDR3: CSRRLANEQFF

size: .
V: TRBV29-1
CDR3: CSVTGGANYGYTF

size: .
V: TRBV28
CDR3: CASSLPHLIGQGETQYF

size: .
V: TRBV7-9
CDR3: CASSPAQEPSSF

size: .
V: TRBV28
CDR3: CASSLQTSGRETQYF

size: .
V: TRBV7-9
CDR3: CASSSTAQDQPQHF

size: once
V: TRBV6-6
CDR3: CASSYGREDGYTF

size: .
V: TRBV6-6
CDR3: CASSYRDSSGNTIYF

size: .
V: TRBV5-1
CDR3: CASSFTGMGRETQYF

size: .
V: TRBV5-1
CDR3: CASSLIGSSGTGELFF

size: .
V: TRBV7-9
CDR3: CASSLTRGFQGETQYF

size: .
V: TRBV5-1
CDR3: CASSLGLEATQYF

size: .
V: TRBV4-3
CDR3: CASSQGARDYYNEQFF

size: .
V: TRBV5-6
CDR3: CASSLLRESNQPQHF

size: .
V: TRBV6-1
CDR3: CASSGAGGAIWSGYTF

size: .
V: TRBV18
CDR3: CASSPPGQTTDTQYF

size: .
V: TRBV2
CDR3: CASSAPDTQYF

size: .
V: TRBV18
CDR3: CASSPRGAHEKLFF

size: .
V: TRBV4-2
CDR3: CASSQERQGAGTDIQYF

size: .
V: TRBV19
CDR3: CASSIAGTGSRSYEQYF

size: once
V: TRBV10-3
CDR3: CAISVGQGKAYEQYF

size: .
V: TRBV19
CDR3: CASRPGLAGGPRTGELFF

size: .
V: TRBV28
CDR3: CASSLGGFGYTF

size: .
V: TRBV7-2
CDR3: CASSPPPSNQPQHF

size: .
V: TRBV10-1
CDR3: CASSESKGGRAYEQYF

size: .
V: TRBV19
CDR3: CASSIAGGWELFF

size: .
V: TRBV4-3
CDR3: CASSQDAVRGTRYF

size: .
V: TRBV27
CDR3: CASSGTGHTEAFF

size: .
V: TRBV19
CDR3: CASSSDLNTEAFF

size: .
V: TRBV29-1
CDR3: CSVLGTGGITGELFF

size: .
V: TRBV18
CDR3: CASSPTDIGNTGELFF

size: .
V: TRBV5-6
CDR3: CASRPFIWGEQFF

size: .
V: TRBV5-4
CDR3: CASSFVEMNTEAFF

size: .
V: TRBV7-2
CDR3: CASSLAGGRRSGNTIYF

size: .
V: TRBV28
CDR3: CASSLLARETQYF